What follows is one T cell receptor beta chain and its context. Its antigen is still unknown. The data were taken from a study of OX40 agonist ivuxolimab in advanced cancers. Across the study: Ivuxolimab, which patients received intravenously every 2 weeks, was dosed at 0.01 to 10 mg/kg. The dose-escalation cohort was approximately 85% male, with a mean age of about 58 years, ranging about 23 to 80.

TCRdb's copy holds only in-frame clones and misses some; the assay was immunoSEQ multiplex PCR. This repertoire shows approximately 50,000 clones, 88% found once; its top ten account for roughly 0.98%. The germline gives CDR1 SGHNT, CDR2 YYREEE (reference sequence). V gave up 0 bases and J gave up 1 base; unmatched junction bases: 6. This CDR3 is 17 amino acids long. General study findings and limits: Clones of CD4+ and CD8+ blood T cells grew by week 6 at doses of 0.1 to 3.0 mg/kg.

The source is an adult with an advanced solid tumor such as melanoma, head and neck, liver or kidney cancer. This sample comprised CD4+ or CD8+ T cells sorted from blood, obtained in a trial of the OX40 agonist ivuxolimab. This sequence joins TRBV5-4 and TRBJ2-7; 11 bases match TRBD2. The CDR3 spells CASSLGGLAGSSYEQYF. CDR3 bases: TGTGCCAGCAGCTTGGGAGGACTAGCGGGCTCTTCCTACGAGCAGTACTTC.